Listed below are T cell receptor beta chains from one sample, sequenced in a study of blood T cell repertoires in COVID-19. TCRdb's table, derived via immunoSEQ multiplex PCR, lists solely in-frame clones and lacks some. The sample has 170,000 or so clones; about 86% are singletons. Sequencing was carried out using peripheral blood. The receptor source for this set is a woman aged 18-30 years who had recovered from COVID-19. Each CDR3 is given with its conserved first and last residue. D genes are given only for firm matches. Some rows mark clone size as missing; the rest say once, few, many or name a class of expanded clone.

cdr3_nt: TGCGCCAGCAGCTATGAGAGGTTCCCAGATACGCAGTATTTT
cdr3_aa: CASSYERFPDTQYF
clone_size: -
d_call: -
v_call: TRBV5-1
j_call: TRBJ2-3

cdr3_nt: TGTGCCAGCAGCGAAACCTCAGGGGGCGAGGAGACCCAGTACTTC
cdr3_aa: CASSETSGGEETQYF
clone_size: -
d_call: TRBD1
v_call: TRBV4-2
j_call: TRBJ2-5

cdr3_nt: TGTGCCAGCAGTGAAGCGGGACACGTCTACGAGCAGTACTTC
cdr3_aa: CASSEAGHVYEQYF
clone_size: few
d_call: -
v_call: TRBV6-1
j_call: TRBJ2-7

cdr3_nt: TGTGCCAGTAGTATAGTGGCCGACAGCTCCTACGAGCAGTACTTC
cdr3_aa: CASSIVADSSYEQYF
clone_size: -
d_call: -
v_call: TRBV19
j_call: TRBJ2-7

cdr3_nt: TGTGCCATCAGTGACCTAGCGGGTCCGAATGAGCAGTTCTTC
cdr3_aa: CAISDLAGPNEQFF
clone_size: -
d_call: TRBD2
v_call: TRBV10-3
j_call: TRBJ2-1

cdr3_nt: TGTGCCACCGGCGACGGCGTCGGGTATGGCTACACCTTC
cdr3_aa: CATGDGVGYGYTF
clone_size: -
d_call: -
v_call: TRBV19
j_call: TRBJ1-2

cdr3_nt: TGTGCCAGTAGTCGTATATCAGCCAAAAACATTCAGTACTTC
cdr3_aa: CASSRISAKNIQYF
clone_size: once
d_call: -
v_call: TRBV19
j_call: TRBJ2-4

cdr3_nt: TGTGCCAGCAGCTTGGAATGGCAGGGGTCTGAAGCTTTCTTT
cdr3_aa: CASSLEWQGSEAFF
clone_size: few
d_call: -
v_call: TRBV5-4
j_call: TRBJ1-1

cdr3_nt: TGTGCCAGCAGTTTACCAGGCTCCTACAATGAGCAGTTCTTC
cdr3_aa: CASSLPGSYNEQFF
clone_size: -
d_call: -
v_call: TRBV27
j_call: TRBJ2-1

cdr3_nt: TGCGCCAGCAGCCAATTCGACAGGGACACAGATACGCAGTATTTT
cdr3_aa: CASSQFDRDTDTQYF
clone_size: few
d_call: TRBD1
v_call: TRBV4-1
j_call: TRBJ2-3

cdr3_nt: TGTGCCAGCAGCTTCACAGGGAGCTCCTACAATGAGCAGTTCTTC
cdr3_aa: CASSFTGSSYNEQFF
clone_size: -
d_call: -
v_call: TRBV11-3
j_call: TRBJ2-1

cdr3_nt: TGTGCCAGCAGCTCCTCAGGTGGCGCCTCCTATAATTCACCCCTCCACTTT
cdr3_aa: CASSSSGGASYNSPLHF
clone_size: few
d_call: -
v_call: TRBV9
j_call: TRBJ1-6

cdr3_nt: TGTGCCAGCACGGTTTCAATTAACTATGGCTACACCTTC
cdr3_aa: CASTVSINYGYTF
clone_size: -
d_call: -
v_call: TRBV9
j_call: TRBJ1-2

cdr3_nt: TGTGCCAGCAGTGAAGTGGGGCGGCCCCAGCATTTT
cdr3_aa: CASSEVGRPQHF
clone_size: few
d_call: -
v_call: TRBV6-1
j_call: TRBJ1-5

cdr3_nt: TGTGCCAGCAGCCAGAGCTCGTCAGCGGGAAACACTGAAGCTTTCTTT
cdr3_aa: CASSQSSSAGNTEAFF
clone_size: -
d_call: -
v_call: TRBV5-4
j_call: TRBJ1-1

cdr3_nt: TGTGCCAGCAGCTTACAATCAGGGACTGAAGCTTTCTTT
cdr3_aa: CASSLQSGTEAFF
clone_size: -
d_call: -
v_call: TRBV11-2
j_call: TRBJ1-1

cdr3_nt: TGTGCCAGCAGCCCTATCGGAGGACTGCTTTTTAGTAGTGAAGCTTTCTTT
cdr3_aa: CASSPIGGLLFSSEAFF
clone_size: -
d_call: -
v_call: TRBV7-2
j_call: TRBJ1-1

cdr3_nt: TGCGCCAGCAGCCAAGATCGTCCAGGGGGTGGCGAAAAACTGTTTTTT
cdr3_aa: CASSQDRPGGGEKLFF
clone_size: -
d_call: TRBD1
v_call: TRBV4-1
j_call: TRBJ1-4

cdr3_nt: TGTGCCAGCAGCTTTCCGGGACAGTCAACTGAAGCTTTCTTT
cdr3_aa: CASSFPGQSTEAFF
clone_size: -
d_call: TRBD1
v_call: TRBV5-4
j_call: TRBJ1-1

cdr3_nt: TGCGCCAGCAGCCAAGATACGGCCTACAATGAGCAGTTCTTC
cdr3_aa: CASSQDTAYNEQFF
clone_size: -
d_call: -
v_call: TRBV4-3
j_call: TRBJ2-1

cdr3_nt: TGTGCCAGCAGCTTTAGCGGGGGGAACACCGGGGAGCTGTTTTTT
cdr3_aa: CASSFSGGNTGELFF
clone_size: -
d_call: TRBD2
v_call: TRBV7-6
j_call: TRBJ2-2

cdr3_nt: TGCGCCAGCAGCTCCGGCGGGGGGGTCGGTACTGAAGCTTTCTTT
cdr3_aa: CASSSGGGVGTEAFF
clone_size: -
d_call: -
v_call: TRBV5-1
j_call: TRBJ1-1

cdr3_nt: TGCGCCAGCAGCCCTAGGGTGGCGGGAGGCCGCACAGATACGCAGTATTTT
cdr3_aa: CASSPRVAGGRTDTQYF
clone_size: -
d_call: TRBD2
v_call: TRBV4-3
j_call: TRBJ2-3

cdr3_nt: TGTGCCAGCAGCCGACCCGGACAGACTGAAGCTTTCTTT
cdr3_aa: CASSRPGQTEAFF
clone_size: -
d_call: -
v_call: TRBV7-8
j_call: TRBJ1-1

cdr3_nt: TGTGCCAGCAGCCCCCGTCCGGGACAGGGGACTGAAGCTTTCTTT
cdr3_aa: CASSPRPGQGTEAFF
clone_size: few
d_call: TRBD1
v_call: TRBV11-2
j_call: TRBJ1-1

cdr3_nt: TGTGCCAGCAGTGACTCGACTAGCGGGGACACAGATACGCAGTATTTT
cdr3_aa: CASSDSTSGDTDTQYF
clone_size: few
d_call: TRBD2
v_call: TRBV6-4
j_call: TRBJ2-3

cdr3_nt: TGTGCCAGCAGCGTAGCTACCACAGGATCCGGCGCTAACTATGGCTACACCTTC
cdr3_aa: CASSVATTGSGANYGYTF
clone_size: -
d_call: -
v_call: TRBV9
j_call: TRBJ1-2

cdr3_nt: TGTGCCAGCAGCCCACCCCAGGAAGAGACCCAGTACTTC
cdr3_aa: CASSPPQEETQYF
clone_size: many
d_call: -
v_call: TRBV5-4
j_call: TRBJ2-5

cdr3_nt: TGCGCCAGCAGCCAAGTCGGCGGGGGCTCCTACGAGCAGTACTTC
cdr3_aa: CASSQVGGGSYEQYF
clone_size: -
d_call: TRBD2
v_call: TRBV4-1
j_call: TRBJ2-7

cdr3_nt: TGTGCCAGCAGTAGGAAGGGGGGGGACTATGGCTACACCTTC
cdr3_aa: CASSRKGGDYGYTF
clone_size: -
d_call: -
v_call: TRBV6-5
j_call: TRBJ1-2

cdr3_nt: TGCGCCAGCAAGTACCGGGGCGGGGGCGATGAGCAGTTCTTC
cdr3_aa: CASKYRGGGDEQFF
clone_size: -
d_call: -
v_call: TRBV5-1
j_call: TRBJ2-1

cdr3_nt: TGTGCCAGCAGCTTGGCGAGCGCCAGCTCCTACGAGCAGTACTTC
cdr3_aa: CASSLASASSYEQYF
clone_size: -
d_call: -
v_call: TRBV5-4
j_call: TRBJ2-7

cdr3_nt: TGTGCCAGCAGCTTGGGTGCGGTGGTCTACCAAGAGACCCAGTACTTC
cdr3_aa: CASSLGAVVYQETQYF
clone_size: -
d_call: -
v_call: TRBV5-4
j_call: TRBJ2-5

cdr3_nt: TGTGCCAGCAGGCGGACAGGGGAGAATGAAAAACTGTTTTTT
cdr3_aa: CASRRTGENEKLFF
clone_size: -
d_call: TRBD1
v_call: TRBV27
j_call: TRBJ1-4

cdr3_nt: TGTGCCAGCTCAGGGGGCCAAAAGAACACTGAAGCTTTCTTT
cdr3_aa: CASSGGQKNTEAFF
clone_size: -
d_call: TRBD1
v_call: TRBV2
j_call: TRBJ1-1

cdr3_nt: TGTGCCAGTAGTTTCCGGACAGGGGGGACTGAAGCTTTCTTT
cdr3_aa: CASSFRTGGTEAFF
clone_size: -
d_call: TRBD1
v_call: TRBV19
j_call: TRBJ1-1

cdr3_nt: TGTGCCAGCAGTCCGGGGGCGGGGGTGACGAACACTGAAGCTTTCTTT
cdr3_aa: CASSPGAGVTNTEAFF
clone_size: -
d_call: -
v_call: TRBV27
j_call: TRBJ1-1

cdr3_nt: TGTGCCAGCAGCAAAGGCGGATTTAGGAGGGTCTCCCCCGAGTCGACTGGAGCTTTCTTT
cdr3_aa: CASSKGGFRRVSPESTGAFF
clone_size: -
d_call: -
v_call: TRBV21-1
j_call: TRBJ1-1

cdr3_nt: TGCAGCGTTGGGGCAACCGGGGAGCTGTTTTTT
cdr3_aa: CSVGATGELFF
clone_size: -
d_call: -
v_call: TRBV29-1
j_call: TRBJ2-2

cdr3_nt: TGCGCCAGCAGCCAAGATCTCCTCGCAGGGGTTGTAAATCAGCCCCAGCATTTT
cdr3_aa: CASSQDLLAGVVNQPQHF
clone_size: -
d_call: -
v_call: TRBV4-3
j_call: TRBJ1-5

cdr3_nt: TGTGCCAGCAGCTTAGGCAGGGTAGAGACCCAGTACTTC
cdr3_aa: CASSLGRVETQYF
clone_size: -
d_call: -
v_call: TRBV7-9
j_call: TRBJ2-5

cdr3_nt: TGTGCCAGCAGTGACTCGGCGGAGGGCTCCTACAATGAGCAGTTCTTC
cdr3_aa: CASSDSAEGSYNEQFF
clone_size: -
d_call: -
v_call: TRBV6-4
j_call: TRBJ2-1

cdr3_nt: TGTGCCAGCAGCCCGACTTTCTCTGGGGCCAACGTCCTGACTTTC
cdr3_aa: CASSPTFSGANVLTF
clone_size: once
d_call: -
v_call: TRBV7-2
j_call: TRBJ2-6

cdr3_nt: TGCGCCAGCAGCTTGGGCGGGAGCTCCTACAATGAGCAGTTCTTC
cdr3_aa: CASSLGGSSYNEQFF
clone_size: -
d_call: TRBD2
v_call: TRBV5-1
j_call: TRBJ2-1

cdr3_nt: TGCGCCAGCAGCCCCGGGGGGGAGGGGAACACTGAAGCTTTCTTT
cdr3_aa: CASSPGGEGNTEAFF
clone_size: -
d_call: -
v_call: TRBV4-1
j_call: TRBJ1-1

cdr3_nt: TGTGCCAGTAGTAATGGACTGAGCACAGATACGCAGTATTTT
cdr3_aa: CASSNGLSTDTQYF
clone_size: -
d_call: -
v_call: TRBV19
j_call: TRBJ2-3

cdr3_nt: TGTGCCAGCAGCCCTCGGTTCTGGGCCCCTCGTGGCTACACCTTC
cdr3_aa: CASSPRFWAPRGYTF
clone_size: -
d_call: -
v_call: TRBV7-9
j_call: TRBJ1-2

cdr3_nt: TGTGCCAGCAGTGGAGACACTAGCAATCAGCCCCAGCATTTT
cdr3_aa: CASSGDTSNQPQHF
clone_size: many
d_call: -
v_call: TRBV2
j_call: TRBJ1-5

cdr3_nt: TGCGCCAGCAGCCCACAGACTAGCGGGGGATCCTACGAGCAGTACTTC
cdr3_aa: CASSPQTSGGSYEQYF
clone_size: -
d_call: TRBD2
v_call: TRBV4-3
j_call: TRBJ2-7

cdr3_nt: TGTGCCAGCAGCTTATTCGCAGGCGGGCGGGGGGACTCCTACGAGCAGTACTTC
cdr3_aa: CASSLFAGGRGDSYEQYF
clone_size: -
d_call: TRBD2
v_call: TRBV7-9
j_call: TRBJ2-7